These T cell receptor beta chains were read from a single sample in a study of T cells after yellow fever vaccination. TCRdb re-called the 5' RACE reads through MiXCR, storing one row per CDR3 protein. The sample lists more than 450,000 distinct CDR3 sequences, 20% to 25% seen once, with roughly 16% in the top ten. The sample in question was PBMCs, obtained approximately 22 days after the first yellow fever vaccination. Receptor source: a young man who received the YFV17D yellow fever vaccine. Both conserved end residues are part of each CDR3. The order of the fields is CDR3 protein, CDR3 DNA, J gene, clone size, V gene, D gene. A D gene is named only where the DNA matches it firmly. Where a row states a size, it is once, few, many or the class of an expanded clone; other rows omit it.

CDR3: CASSRWGTGAYEQYF; DNA: TGTGCCAGCAGTCGATGGGGGACAGGGGCCTACGAGCAGTACTTC; J: TRBJ2-7; size: .; V: TRBV28; D: TRBD1
CDR3: CASSPPTARSPLHF; DNA: TGCGCCAGCTCCCCTCCGACAGCTAGGTCACCCCTCCACTTT; J: TRBJ1-6; size: .; V: TRBV4-1; D: .
CDR3: CASSIGGGSRRRVNEQFF; DNA: TGCGCCAGCAGCATCGGCGGGGGCAGCCGCAGGAGGGTCAATGAGCAGTTCTTC; J: TRBJ2-1; size: .; V: TRBV5-1; D: .
CDR3: CASGTSAQDTQYF; DNA: TGTGCCAGTGGGACCTCAGCGCAAGATACGCAGTATTTT; J: TRBJ2-3; size: .; V: TRBV19; D: .
CDR3: CASSLDRFSTDTQYF; DNA: TGCGCCAGCAGCCTCGACAGGTTTAGCACAGATACGCAGTATTTT; J: TRBJ2-3; size: few; V: TRBV10-1; D: .
CDR3: CASSQQFLDSGTYEQYF; DNA: TGTGCCAGCAGCCAGCAATTTTTAGACAGCGGTACCTACGAGCAGTACTTC; J: TRBJ2-7; size: .; V: TRBV4-2; D: .
CDR3: CASSITGGETQYF; DNA: TGTGCCAGCAGCATCACAGGGGGAGAGACCCAGTACTTC; J: TRBJ2-5; size: few; V: TRBV28; D: TRBD1
CDR3: CASSREVSYEQYF; DNA: TGTGCCAGCAGTCGGGAGGTCTCCTACGAGCAGTACTTC; J: TRBJ2-7; size: few; V: TRBV27; D: TRBD2
CDR3: CSVWEGATDTQYF; DNA: TGCAGCGTTTGGGAGGGGGCGACAGATACGCAGTATTTT; J: TRBJ2-3; size: .; V: TRBV29-1; D: .
CDR3: CASSLWGGDTDTQYF; DNA: TGTGCCAGCAGCTTATGGGGCGGTGACACAGATACGCAGTATTTT; J: TRBJ2-3; size: .; V: TRBV11-2; D: .
CDR3: CASSLVASGGATADTQYF; DNA: TGCGCCAGCAGCTTGGTGGCTAGCGGGGGGGCAACCGCAGATACGCAGTATTTT; J: TRBJ2-3; size: few; V: TRBV5-1; D: TRBD2
CDR3: CASSFSGTGGFSTEAFF; DNA: TGCGCCAGCAGCTTCTCCGGGACAGGGGGGTTCAGCACTGAAGCTTTCTTT; J: TRBJ1-1; size: few; V: TRBV5-1; D: TRBD1
CDR3: CASSQERTYNEQFF; DNA: TGCGCCAGCAGCCAAGAAAGGACCTACAATGAGCAGTTCTTC; J: TRBJ2-1; size: few; V: TRBV4-3; D: .
CDR3: CASSQRPGLAGGSTDTQYF; DNA: TGCGCCAGCAGCCAACGACCGGGACTAGCGGGGGGGAGCACAGATACGCAGTATTTT; J: TRBJ2-3; size: few; V: TRBV4-1; D: TRBD2
CDR3: CASSPQGNEQYF; DNA: TGTGCCAGCAGTCCACAGGGGAACGAGCAGTACTTC; J: TRBJ2-7; size: few; V: TRBV12-3/TRBV12-4; D: TRBD1
CDR3: CASSLALRAGNTIYF; DNA: TGTGCCAGCAGTTTAGCGCTTAGGGCTGGAAACACCATATATTTT; J: TRBJ1-3; size: few; V: TRBV12-3/TRBV12-4; D: .
CDR3: CASSPPSLNTEAFF; DNA: TGTGCCAGCTCACCACCCTCCCTGAACACTGAAGCTTTCTTT; J: TRBJ1-1; size: .; V: TRBV18; D: .
CDR3: CSASTGPNTEAFF; DNA: TGCAGTGCTTCGACAGGGCCCAACACTGAAGCTTTCTTT; J: TRBJ1-1; size: .; V: TRBV20-1; D: TRBD1
CDR3: CASSFQGNEQFF; DNA: TGCGCCAGCAGCTTCCAGGGCAATGAGCAGTTCTTC; J: TRBJ2-1; size: many; V: TRBV5-1; D: .
CDR3: CSVAGTGGFSGANVLTF; DNA: TGCAGCGTCGCCGGGACAGGGGGCTTCTCTGGGGCCAACGTCCTGACTTTC; J: TRBJ2-6; size: .; V: TRBV29-1; D: TRBD1
CDR3: CASSLVLQDNQPQHF; DNA: TGTGCCAGCAGTTTAGTTCTACAGGACAATCAGCCCCAGCATTTT; J: TRBJ1-5; size: many; V: TRBV12-3/TRBV12-4; D: .
CDR3: CASGQGGNSPLHF; DNA: TGTGCCAGCGGACAGGGCGGGAATTCACCCCTCCACTTT; J: TRBJ1-6; size: many; V: TRBV19; D: TRBD1
CDR3: CASSPGTGLAYEQYF; DNA: TGTGCCAGCTCACCAGGGACAGGGTTAGCCTACGAGCAGTACTTC; J: TRBJ2-7; size: few; V: TRBV18; D: TRBD1
CDR3: CSVAKGDTGELFF; DNA: TGCAGCGTTGCTAAGGGGGACACCGGGGAGCTGTTTTTT; J: TRBJ2-2; size: .; V: TRBV29-1; D: .
CDR3: CASSLQGPPEAFF; DNA: TGTGCCAGCAGTTTGCAGGGGCCCCCTGAAGCTTTCTTT; J: TRBJ1-1; size: few; V: TRBV28; D: .
CDR3: CASSSTDYRGLNTEAFF; DNA: TGTGCCAGCAGCTCAACCGACTACAGGGGGCTGAACACTGAAGCTTTCTTT; J: TRBJ1-1; size: many; V: TRBV5-4; D: TRBD1
CDR3: CASSLENYGLSNYGYTF; DNA: TGTGCCAGCAGCTTAGAAAATTATGGGCTTTCTAACTATGGCTACACCTTC; J: TRBJ1-2; size: .; V: TRBV7-9; D: .
CDR3: CASSLTGTVYEQYF; DNA: TGCGCCAGCAGCCTTACCGGGACAGTCTACGAGCAGTACTTC; J: TRBJ2-7; size: many; V: TRBV4-3; D: TRBD1
CDR3: CASSLAEGLTEAFF; DNA: TGTGCCAGCAGCTTAGCGGAGGGGCTCACTGAAGCTTTCTTT; J: TRBJ1-1; size: .; V: TRBV7-2; D: .
CDR3: CASSLRTVRDTEAFF; DNA: TGCGCCAGCAGCCTCCGGACAGTGAGGGACACTGAAGCTTTCTTT; J: TRBJ1-1; size: .; V: TRBV4-1; D: .
CDR3: CSGGLRLFF; DNA: TGCAGCGGCGGCCTACGTCTGTTTTTT; J: TRBJ2-2; size: .; V: TRBV29-1; D: .
CDR3: CASSFPTDYQNSYNEQFF; DNA: TGTGCCAGCAGCTTCCCTACAGACTATCAAAACTCCTACAATGAGCAGTTCTTC; J: TRBJ2-1; size: .; V: TRBV11-2; D: .
CDR3: CASSYSQASNQPQHF; DNA: TGTGCCAGCAGTTATTCACAGGCTAGCAATCAGCCCCAGCATTTT; J: TRBJ1-5; size: .; V: TRBV6-5; D: .
CDR3: CASSGSGLGTQYF; DNA: TGTGCCAGCAGCGGCTCCGGGCTAGGGACCCAGTACTTC; J: TRBJ2-5; size: .; V: TRBV13; D: .
CDR3: CRPHWAGLPTDTQYF; DNA: TGCCGGCCCCACTGGGCGGGACTCCCAACAGATACGCAGTATTTT; J: TRBJ2-3; size: .; V: TRBV20-1; D: .
CDR3: CASSTQGASTDTQYF; DNA: TGTGCCAGCTCAACCCAGGGGGCGAGTACAGATACGCAGTATTTT; J: TRBJ2-3; size: many; V: TRBV18; D: TRBD1
CDR3: CSADWTSGGAGEQFF; DNA: TGCAGTGCGGACTGGACTAGCGGGGGGGCTGGTGAGCAGTTCTTC; J: TRBJ2-1; size: many; V: TRBV20-1; D: TRBD2
CDR3: CSVVGGFTGELFF; DNA: TGCAGCGTTGTGGGGGGGTTCACCGGGGAGCTGTTTTTT; J: TRBJ2-2; size: few; V: TRBV29-1; D: TRBD2
CDR3: CASSPRVPGQTSRANVLTF; DNA: TGTGCCAGCTCACCACGTGTGCCGGGACAGACTTCGCGAGCCAACGTCCTGACTTTC; J: TRBJ2-6; size: .; V: TRBV18; D: TRBD1
CDR3: CASSLASKTDTQYF; DNA: TGCGCCAGCAGCTTGGCTTCGAAGACAGATACGCAGTATTTT; J: TRBJ2-3; size: .; V: TRBV5-1; D: .
CDR3: CASSIVGYEQFF; DNA: TGTGCCAGTAGTATAGTTGGCTATGAGCAGTTCTTC; J: TRBJ2-1; size: few; V: TRBV19; D: .
CDR3: CASSSGQGLNYGYTF; DNA: TGTGCCAGCAGCTCCGGACAGGGTTTAAACTATGGCTACACCTTC; J: TRBJ1-2; size: .; V: TRBV7-2; D: TRBD1
CDR3: CASSPNDRPKYEQYF; DNA: TGTGCCAGCTCACCAAATGACAGGCCAAAGTACGAGCAGTACTTC; J: TRBJ2-7; size: .; V: TRBV18; D: .
CDR3: CSVLQGTGELFF; DNA: TGCAGCGTCTTACAGGGCACCGGGGAGCTGTTTTTT; J: TRBJ2-2; size: .; V: TRBV29-1; D: .
CDR3: CASRETPEKLFF; DNA: TGTGCCAGCAGGGAAACCCCTGAAAAACTGTTTTTT; J: TRBJ1-4; size: few; V: TRBV6-6; D: .
CDR3: CASSGRGDEQYF; DNA: TGTGCCAGCAGCGGGCGAGGGGACGAGCAGTACTTC; J: TRBJ2-7; size: .; V: TRBV11-2; D: .
CDR3: CSASASTNEKLFF; DNA: TGCAGTGCTAGTGCCAGTACTAATGAAAAACTGTTTTTT; J: TRBJ1-4; size: few; V: TRBV20-1; D: .
CDR3: CASIRGSGNTIYF; DNA: TGTGCCAGCATCCGGGGATCCGGAAACACCATATATTTT; J: TRBJ1-3; size: few; V: TRBV7-9; D: .
CDR3: CASSQGQEGTQYF; DNA: TGCGCCAGCAGCCAAGGACAGGAGGGGACCCAGTACTTC; J: TRBJ2-5; size: few; V: TRBV4-3; D: .
CDR3: CASSLPIFPDTQYF; DNA: TGTGCCAGCAGCTTGCCGATTTTTCCAGATACGCAGTATTTT; J: TRBJ2-3; size: .; V: TRBV5-6; D: .